One and the same sample provided the 27 T cell receptor beta chains below, sequenced in a study of blood T cell repertoires in COVID-19. The table came from immunoSEQ multiplex PCR; TCRdb's copy has only in-frame clones and leaves some out. The data contain under 75,000 clones, about 92% of them singletons. The specimen was peripheral blood. These TCRs come from a man in his fifties or sixties with active COVID-19.

This sequence joins TRBV7-9 and TRBJ2-7; TRBD1 matches at 9 bases. This CDR3 comprises 15 residues. J lost 1 base, V lost 5 bases, and 6 bases had no gene match. The germline gives CDR1 SEHNR, CDR2 FQNEAQ (reference sequence). CDR3 in DNA: TGTGCCAGCAGCCTACTGACAGGGGGATCCTACGAGCAGTACTTC. It yields the protein CASSLLTGGSYEQYF.

J is TRBJ2-3 and V is TRBV5-1; perhaps TRBD1 as D (6 bases). Trimming left V 0 bases short and J 4 bases short, with 9 bases between. The CDR3 is 14 amino acids. Per germline, CDR1 SGHRS and CDR2 YFSETQ. The CDR3 region is CASSLGRGADTQYF. DNA for the CDR3: TGCGCCAGCAGCTTGGGCAGGGGCGCAGATACGCAGTATTTT.

The chain couples TRBV28 to TRBJ1-5; D unresolved. This CDR3 comprises 16 residues. V was cut by 3 bases and J by 0 bases, with 12 bases left in between. CDR1 and CDR2 from the germline V gene are MDHEN and SYDVKM. The CDR3 DNA reads TGTGCCAGCAGTTTGGGCAGAGTATATAGCAATCAGCCCCAGCATTTT. It specifies CASSLGRVYSNQPQHF.

This chain uses TRBV7-8 with TRBJ1-1; tentatively, D is TRBD1 (6 bases). This CDR3 has 16 amino acids. V lost 5 bases, J lost 2 bases, and 18 bases lay in between. Germline V gene sequence: CDR1 SGHVS, CDR2 FQNEAQ. The CDR3 here is CASSPERDIGNTEAFF. CDR3 bases: TGTGCCAGCAGCCCCGAGCGGGACATTGGCAACACTGAAGCTTTCTTT.

This clone was recorded only once. The chain couples TRBV19 to TRBJ2-2, with D possibly being TRBD2 (6 bases). The germline gives CDR1 LNHDA, CDR2 SQIVND (reference sequence). The ends were cut back, 3 bases at V and 0 bases at J, with 8 bases in the middle. The CDR3 runs to 15 residues. As DNA, the CDR3 is TGTGCCAGTAGTATTTCGGGGGCGAACACCGGGGAGCTGTTTTTT. It yields the protein CASSISGANTGELFF.

This sequence joins TRBV28 and TRBJ1-6, with D perhaps TRBD1 (5 bases). The CDR3 contains 17 residues. Trimming took off 2 bases at V and 6 bases at J, with 17 bases between the two ends. Per the germline V gene, CDR1 is MDHEN and CDR2 is SYDVKM. CDR3 loop: CASSLEQGVGGNSPLHF. For the CDR3, the DNA is TGTGCCAGCAGTTTAGAACAAGGGGTGGGTGGTAATTCACCCCTCCACTTT. Full variable domain (missing parts from reference TRBV28 and TRBJ1-6): DVKVTQSSRYLVKRTGEKVFLECVQDMDHENMFWYRQDPGLGLRLIYFSYDVKMKEKGDIPEGYSVSREKKERFSLILESASTNQTSMYLCASSLEQGVGGNSPLHFGNGTRLTVT.

V is TRBV5-5 and J is TRBJ1-1, with a weak D call TRBD1 (5 bases). The germline CDR1 and CDR2 sequences are SGHKS and YYEKEE (reference sequence). This CDR3 is 15 amino acids long. Trimming removed 3 bases from V and 1 base from J, with 13 bases in between. The CDR3 protein is CASSWVGGPNTEAFF. CDR3 DNA: TGTGCCAGCAGCTGGGTGGGGGGACCGAACACTGAAGCTTTCTTT.

This clone was seen just once. The rearrangement uses TRBV7-9 and TRBJ1-3; possibly TRBD1 for D (5 bases). V was pared by 5 bases and J by 3 bases, with 14 bases between. Germline V gene data show CDR1 as SEHNR and CDR2 as FQNEAQ (reference sequence). The CDR3 length is 15 residues. The CDR3 here is CASSPKIRVGNTIYF. The DNA of the CDR3 is TGTGCCAGCAGCCCGAAAATCAGGGTTGGAAACACCATATATTTT.

V is TRBV18 and J is TRBJ1-1; 10 nucleotides line up with TRBD1. Looked up from germline, CDR1 is KGHSH and CDR2 is LQKENI. The ends lost 4 bases at V and 0 bases at J; junction bases unmatched: 5. The CDR3 contains 16 residues. The CDR3 nucleotides read TGTGCCAGCTCACTTGGGACAGGGGCCCTGAACACTGAAGCTTTCTTT. This translates into CASSLGTGALNTEAFF.

The chain links TRBV6-1 to TRBJ2-1; possible D gene TRBD1, 6 bases. With 3 bases removed from V and 8 bases from J, the gap between germline ends came to 8 bases. The CDR3 totals 12 residues. Germline CDR1 is MNHNS and CDR2 is SASEGT. The CDR3 DNA sequence: TGTGCCAGCAGTGATGGGGGCTATGAGCAGTTCTTC. As protein: CASSDGGYEQFF.

A single count supports this clone. The chain has TRBV27 and TRBJ1-2; TRBD1 agrees at 7 bases. This CDR3 is built from 14 residues. Germline V gene data show CDR1 as MNHEY and CDR2 as SMNVEV (reference sequence). Trimming at V came to 2 bases and at J to 8 bases, leaving 8 bases not matched to a gene. The CDR3 sequence is CASSLGLGTVGYTF. The CDR3 DNA sequence: TGTGCCAGCAGTTTAGGGCTAGGGACAGTGGGCTACACCTTC.

This clone has only one observation. The V gene is TRBV4-2, the J gene TRBJ2-1; 8 bases match TRBD2. The junction had 7 bases not matched to a gene; V was cut back by 4 bases and J by 5 bases. The CDR3 runs to 15 residues. Looked up from germline, CDR1 is LGHNA and CDR2 is YNFKEQ. CDR3 DNA sequence: TGTGCCAGCAGCCCGGCAGCGGGGGATGACAATGAGCAGTTCTTC. Protein: CASSPAAGDDNEQFF.

The CDR3 sequence is CASSIRRTSVYNEQFF. CDR3 coding DNA: TGTGCCAGTAGTATTCGAAGGACTAGCGTATACAATGAGCAGTTCTTC. V and J are TRBV19 and TRBJ2-1; 9 bases align to TRBD2. J lost 4 bases, V lost 3 bases, and 7 bases had no gene match. This CDR3 spans 16 amino acids. Germline V lookup: CDR1 LNHDA, CDR2 SQIVND (reference sequence).

The genes are TRBV19 and TRBJ1-4, with 9 nucleotides matching TRBD1. This CDR3 is 15 amino acids long. CDR1 is LNHDA and CDR2 is SQIVND in the germline V gene (reference sequence). The ends lost 3 bases at V and 5 bases at J; junction bases unmatched: 4. CDR3 sequence reads: CASSMYGTGNEKLFF. The DNA of the CDR3 is TGTGCCAGTAGTATGTATGGGACAGGGAATGAAAAACTGTTTTTT.

The chain's CDR3 is CSVVFLSAGGSYNEQFF. CDR3 in DNA: TGCAGCGTTGTTTTCTTATCGGCCGGCGGTTCCTACAATGAGCAGTTCTTC. The chain combines TRBV29-1 with TRBJ2-1; D gene unclear. Looked up from germline, CDR1 is SQVTM and CDR2 is ANQGSEA. The V and J ends lost 4 bases and 1 base respectively, with 20 bases between them. The CDR3 sequence is 17 residues long.

This clone was detected only once. The rearrangement joins TRBV29-1 to TRBJ2-5, with 7 nucleotides matching TRBD1. V was clipped by 5 bases and J by 6 bases; unmatched bases: 9. Germline CDR1 reads SQVTM; CDR2 reads ANQGSEA. The CDR3 runs 13 residues. The CDR3 bases are TGCAGCGTTAGAAACAGGGGTGAAAAGACCCAGTACTTC. Amino acids: CSVRNRGEKTQYF.

CDR3 nucleotide sequence: TGTGCCAGTAGTATCGAAGAGACCCAGTACTTC. Translating gives CASSIEETQYF. The rearrangement uses TRBV19 and TRBJ2-5; no clear D gene. V gave up 3 bases and J gave up 3 bases, with 2 bases separating them. CDR3 length equals 11 residues. Germline V gives CDR1 LNHDA, CDR2 SQIVND (reference sequence).

The CDR3, as DNA: TGTGCCACCTCCGGGGAGAAAAAGGGATTCCAAGAGACCCAGTACTTC. Its translation: CATSGEKKGFQETQYF. The J gene is TRBJ2-5, the V gene TRBV3-1 (or the pseudogene TRBV3-2), with D possibly matching TRBD2 (5 bases). With 10 bases removed from V and 1 base from J, the gap between germline ends came to 22 bases. The CDR3 is 16 residues long. Germline lookup yields CDR1 LGHDT and CDR2 YNNKEL (reference sequence).

The V and J genes are TRBV6-1 and TRBJ2-7; 8 bases align to TRBD2. V shed 4 bases, J shed 0 bases, and the junction held 8 bases outside the gene matches. The CDR3 extends over 16 amino acids. Germline-derived CDR1 and CDR2 are MNHNS and SASEGT. Here the CDR3 reads CASSVAGGLSSYEQYF. CDR3 coding DNA: TGTGCCAGCAGTGTTGCGGGGGGCCTGAGCTCCTACGAGCAGTACTTC.

The chain combines TRBV4-1 with TRBJ2-1, with TRBD2 matching over 13 bases. V shed 6 bases and J 9 bases; nucleotides not matched to a gene: 11. The CDR3 runs to 16 residues. Germline assignment: CDR1 MGHRA and CDR2 YSYEKL. The CDR3 here is CASRWELAGGPIEQFF. CDR3 bases: TGCGCCAGCAGGTGGGAACTAGCGGGGGGGCCAATTGAGCAGTTCTTC.

The chain is built from TRBV10-1 and TRBJ1-4; perhaps TRBD1 as D (5 bases). Germline V gene sequence: CDR1 WNHNN, CDR2 SYGVQD (reference sequence). The V end lost 10 bases, the J end lost 0 bases, and 12 bases lay between the germline ends. CDR3 length: 14 amino acids. Here the CDR3 DNA reads TGCGCCACCAAGGGGCTTGCAACTAATGAAAAACTGTTTTTT. Protein sequence: CATKGLATNEKLFF.

The chain is built from TRBV4-3 and TRBJ2-6, with 7 nucleotides matching TRBD1. V lost 0 bases and J lost 0; bases outside the gene matches: 5. Per the germline V gene, CDR1 is LGHNA and CDR2 is YSLEER. This CDR3 comprises 18 residues. The CDR3 here is CASSQDQAGGSGANVLTF. CDR3 DNA: TGCGCCAGCAGCCAAGATCAGGCAGGGGGCTCTGGGGCCAACGTCCTGACTTTC.

The CDR3 bases are TGTGCCAGCAGCTTATTGGGTCGGCGGGAGCTCAATGAGCAGTTCTTC. Translation gives CASSLLGRRELNEQFF. The V and J genes are TRBV13 and TRBJ2-1; the match to TRBD2 covers 7 bases. CDR3 size: 16 residues. Germline lookup yields CDR1 PRHDT and CDR2 FYEKMQ (reference sequence). V lost 2 bases to trimming and J lost 6 bases; unmatched junction nucleotides: 10.

This chain joins TRBV5-1 and TRBJ2-7; 7 bases are shared with TRBD1. Germline V gene lookup returns CDR1 SGHRS and CDR2 YFSETQ. This CDR3 has 15 residues. V was clipped by 0 bases and J by 3 bases; unmatched bases: 6. CDR3 in DNA: TGCGCCAGCAGCTTGGGGGACAGTATGTACTACGAGCAGTACTTC. Residues: CASSLGDSMYYEQYF.

This clone has a single count. The V call is TRBV15, the J call TRBJ2-2; 10 bases line up with TRBD1. Germline CDR1 LNHNV, CDR2 YYDKDF (reference sequence). This CDR3 contains 16 residues. The ends lost 1 base at V and 5 bases at J; junction bases unmatched: 4. CDR3 DNA: TGTGCCACCAGCAGAGTGTCGGGACAGGGGACCGGGGAGCTGTTTTTT. Translation: CATSRVSGQGTGELFF.

This CDR3 is CASSPQTSGQETQYF. The CDR3 nucleotides read TGCGCCAGCAGCCCCCAAACTAGCGGACAAGAGACCCAGTACTTC. V is TRBV5-1 and J is TRBJ2-5, with 8 bases matching TRBD2. The CDR3 is made up of 15 amino acids. J gave up 2 bases and V 4 bases, and 7 bases lay outside the gene matches. Germline CDR1 is SGHRS and CDR2 is YFSETQ.

This clone has just a few counts. The V gene is TRBV28, the J gene TRBJ1-6; D perhaps matches TRBD1 (5 bases). Trimming took 2 bases from V and 10 from J, leaving 24 bases between them. This CDR3 has 18 amino acids. Germline CDR1 reads MDHEN; CDR2 reads SYDVKM. The CDR3 DNA is TGTGCCAGCAGTTTACCGAAAACCGCAGGGTTTGTAGGGTCACCCCTCCACTTT. Its protein product is CASSLPKTAGFVGSPLHF.